The TCR beta chain described here comes from a study of blood T cell repertoires in COVID-19 (TCRdb year 2020). Background for the entire study: Samples covering the acute and convalescent phases of COVID-19 were provided by collaborators in the United States, Italy and Spain. The repertoires were made available in a free public database intended to serve as a resource for research on the immune response to SARS-CoV-2. Deeply sampled blood TCRbeta repertoires from subjects exposed to, actively infected with, or recovered from COVID-19 were included in the dataset. The material from the prospective study consisted of cDNA or gDNA derived from T cells, B-cell-depleted T cells, or PBMCs. Samples were obtained from the ongoing ImmuneRACE study (first 160 participants) and from 1,254 subjects provided by 6 global collaborators. HLA class I and class II types, where available, came from metadata supplied by the sample provider rather than from assay-based typing. Nearly every sample came with metadata listing a de-identified subject ID, COVID-19 status, age in years and sex. Study-wide conclusions, independent of this receptor: The quantity of clinical and demographic metadata differed by source and by participant and was supplied without curation.

This clone was seen once. This clone's antigen is unknown. The input lacks base qualities; no much larger clone sits a single base away. Whole blood was collected in K2EDTA tubes by collaborating institutions according to the institutions' own protocols. Collaborator samples were shipped for TCRbeta analysis as frozen whole blood, isolated PBMCs, or DNA extracted from either sample type. Between the V and J ends, shortened by 4 bases and 7 bases respectively, the junction contains 15 bases. From the germline V gene, CDR1 is SGHRS and CDR2 is YFSETQ. Inclusive of the bounding cysteine and phenylalanine, the CDR3 is 14 residues long. Only CDR3 DNA remains: 42 bases, in frame from the first base. TCRbeta CDR3 regions were amplified from genomic DNA by means of the immunoSEQ Assay, a bias-controlled multiplex PCR. For the original study's pipeline: Nucleated cell counts per sample were estimated from amplification of reference gene primers within the assay. Sequence reads were collapsed and filtered to measure the absolute abundance of every unique TCRbeta CDR3 rearrangement. For each sample, productive Simpson clonality was calculated by taking the square root of Simpson's diversity index across productive rearrangements. In TCRdb, the immuneACCESS table is reduced to in-frame sequences with V and J assigned. These tables do not hold every clone; where another copy was compared, an unresolved V gene accounts for under half, and the others remain unexplained. V and J calls plus clone size are reproduced from that table; the DNA served to infer D and trimming. Within this sample are about 140,000 clones, with roughly 78% of them counted one time only. Of the sample, under 4.5% falls within the top ten clones.

The V and J segments used are TRBV5-1 and TRBJ2-1, and possibly TRBD2, on 6 matching bases. Input material: peripheral blood. The TCR sequence derives from a man aged 55 to 70 with acute or convalescent COVID-19. For the CDR3, the sequence is CASSPRDSDNEQFF. The nucleotide sequence reads TGCGCCAGCAGCCCCCGGGACTCCGATAATGAGCAGTTCTTC.